Below, one TCR beta chain is given with its context. This sample stems from a study of technical replicates of blood from a handful of donors. TCRdb's copy holds only in-frame clones and misses some; the assay was immunoSEQ multiplex PCR. The table records around 89,000 clones, roughly 94% of them present only once. Per germline, CDR1 SGHRS and CDR2 YFSETQ. After removal of 3 bases from V and 1 base from J, the junction contained 2 bases not matched to a gene. CDR3 length equals 14 residues. The chain joins TRBV5-1 to TRBJ2-3, with TRBD1 identical over 7 bases. The receptor's source is a human donor in good health. Sequenced: T cells isolated from PBMCs. The CDR3 DNA sequence: TGCGCCAGCAGCTCCGGACAGGGCACAGATACGCAGTATTTT. As protein: CASSSGQGTDTQYF.